This is a list of T cell receptor beta chains from one sample in a study of early T cells in non-severe SARS-CoV-2 infection. Via MiXCR, TCRdb re-called the 5' RACE reads, giving one row per CDR3 protein. The repertoire has some 64,000 distinct CDR3 sequences, 7.5% to 9% of them found once; the top ten carry around an eighth. Sequenced here: whole blood, sampled at baseline. These receptors originate from an adult who was a healthcare worker with PCR-confirmed SARS-CoV-2 infection or an uninfected control (not recorded which). CDR3s include the opening cysteine and the closing phenylalanine or tryptophan. The order of the fields is V gene, D gene, CDR3 protein. A D gene is named only where the DNA matches it firmly.

V gene: TRBV18; D gene: NA; CDR3 protein: CASSPPLVANTEAFF
V gene: TRBV2; D gene: NA; CDR3 protein: CASSGQQNSPLHF
V gene: TRBV4-3; D gene: TRBD2; CDR3 protein: CASSQVGGVAGGNEQFF
V gene: TRBV20-1; D gene: TRBD2; CDR3 protein: CSARPVAGAASAQETQYF
V gene: TRBV29-1; D gene: NA; CDR3 protein: CSVEDTLEAFF
V gene: TRBV3-1; D gene: NA; CDR3 protein: CASSQERRSSEQYF
V gene: TRBV5-1; D gene: TRBD2; CDR3 protein: CASSLMQTSGRITGELFF
V gene: TRBV5-4; D gene: NA; CDR3 protein: CASSPGRPETQYF
V gene: TRBV5-1; D gene: TRBD2; CDR3 protein: CASSSLAGGVSDTQYF
V gene: TRBV28; D gene: NA; CDR3 protein: CASSWEAGMPYEQYF
V gene: TRBV10-3; D gene: NA; CDR3 protein: CAAGASTDTQYF
V gene: TRBV4-2; D gene: TRBD2; CDR3 protein: CASSRTGTSGTTAYEQYF
V gene: TRBV6-2/TRBV6-3; D gene: TRBD2; CDR3 protein: CASSFGTSGSPLEQYF
V gene: TRBV20-1; D gene: TRBD2; CDR3 protein: CSALLAGGETQYF
V gene: TRBV7-2; D gene: TRBD2; CDR3 protein: CASRRTSGPYEQYF
V gene: TRBV5-4; D gene: NA; CDR3 protein: CASSFFRNEQFF
V gene: TRBV25-1; D gene: NA; CDR3 protein: CASSEPQAADTIYF
V gene: TRBV5-1; D gene: NA; CDR3 protein: CASSLVPGKETQYF
V gene: TRBV7-6; D gene: NA; CDR3 protein: CASSFTDTQYF
V gene: TRBV20-1; D gene: TRBD1; CDR3 protein: CSARVKQGATGELFF
V gene: TRBV4-3; D gene: TRBD1; CDR3 protein: CASSQAGTDTDTQYF
V gene: TRBV20-1; D gene: TRBD1; CDR3 protein: CSAATDRVVPGELFF
V gene: TRBV28; D gene: NA; CDR3 protein: CASSVGAASLAREKNEQFF
V gene: TRBV19; D gene: NA; CDR3 protein: CASSIQGTTFGYTF
V gene: TRBV12-3/TRBV12-4; D gene: NA; CDR3 protein: CASSTQRNTEAFF
V gene: TRBV5-1; D gene: TRBD1; CDR3 protein: CASRPTGAHFGEQFF
V gene: TRBV7-3; D gene: TRBD2; CDR3 protein: CASGTSSGADTQYF
V gene: TRBV4-3; D gene: NA; CDR3 protein: CASSQDLRGFATDTQYF
V gene: TRBV7-2; D gene: TRBD1; CDR3 protein: CASSPWGQIYEQYF
V gene: TRBV7-2; D gene: TRBD2; CDR3 protein: CASSLVITGGFYEQYF
V gene: TRBV5-4; D gene: NA; CDR3 protein: CASSLGQINEQFF
V gene: TRBV6-5; D gene: NA; CDR3 protein: CASSYATWSKEGGEQFF
V gene: TRBV7-2; D gene: TRBD1; CDR3 protein: CASSWGQGDFNEQFF
V gene: TRBV13; D gene: NA; CDR3 protein: CASSRIGEEQYF
V gene: TRBV5-1; D gene: TRBD2; CDR3 protein: CASSTSGSQNEQFF
V gene: TRBV7-8; D gene: TRBD2; CDR3 protein: CASSFAGGPYNEQFF
V gene: TRBV5-1; D gene: TRBD1; CDR3 protein: CASSSVYRGRDTGELFF
V gene: TRBV24-1; D gene: NA; CDR3 protein: CATSAVAEPTLYF
V gene: TRBV7-3; D gene: NA; CDR3 protein: CASSKGAQETQYF
V gene: TRBV5-1; D gene: NA; CDR3 protein: CASSPMDLEDTQFF
V gene: TRBV29-1; D gene: NA; CDR3 protein: CSVLPKGLPSTGELFF
V gene: TRBV2; D gene: NA; CDR3 protein: CASTTANTGELFF
V gene: TRBV10-3; D gene: TRBD2; CDR3 protein: CAISEVGLDSETQYF
V gene: TRBV7-6; D gene: TRBD1; CDR3 protein: CASSSSTGQGISYGYTF
V gene: TRBV7-9; D gene: NA; CDR3 protein: CASSLVVAPNNEQFF
V gene: TRBV29-1; D gene: TRBD2; CDR3 protein: CSVPRGGSYNEQFF
V gene: TRBV6-5; D gene: NA; CDR3 protein: CASSQDGYYEQYF
V gene: TRBV20-1; D gene: NA; CDR3 protein: CSARVLSGFGNTEAFF